The entry below gives a single T cell receptor beta chain sequence along with its context. The data derive from a study of sequential checkpoint blockade in melanoma. For the study at large: First-line arms were nivolumab then ipilimumab, or the reverse, randomized 1:1. Both treatment sequences were followed by maintenance nivolumab.

Treatment reported: randomized to nivolumab then ipilimumab (arm A) or the reverse (arm B). No patient had prior DNA-damaging chemotherapy. From thawed PBMCs, live CD3+CD8+ cells negative for CD19 and CD56 were sorted. CDR1 MNHNY and CDR2 SVGAGI come from the germline V gene (reference sequence). The V gene lost 2 bases and the J gene lost 4 bases, with 11 bases spanning the gap. The CDR3 has 15 residues. The table came from immunoSEQ multiplex PCR; TCRdb's copy has only in-frame clones and leaves some out. Counted here are about 9,100 clones, approximately 72% occurring once; the ten biggest clones make up approximately 17%.

The sequence was obtained from a human donor with melanoma. The chain links TRBV6-6 to TRBJ2-2; D possibly corresponds to TRBD1 (6 bases). Sample: CD8+ T cells sorted from blood (inferred from file names), taken from a patient given nivolumab and ipilimumab in sequence. This CDR3 reads CASSYTPDSTGELFF. CDR3 bases: TGTGCCAGCAGTTACACCCCGGACAGCACCGGGGAGCTGTTTTTT.